Sequencing of this T cell receptor (beta chain) was carried out in a study of blood T cells in healthy people across ages (dated by TCRdb to between 2015 and 2017). In the study overall: Template switching captured roughly one uniquely barcoded TCR beta cDNA molecule per two T cells in model experiments. To track age-related changes in TCR beta repertoire diversity, the study relied on deep sequencing normalized with unique cDNA molecular identifiers. To avoid experimental bias, donors of different ages were randomly spread across the sequencing lanes. Four age groups were formed from the donors: young (average about 17 years), middle-aged (around 39), aged (roughly 58) and long-lived (about 75). For two donors (one aged 18 to 30 and one aged 80 or older), the study analyzed two additional independent replicas of 1 million unique cDNA reads from the same blood draw. Paper-wide results and their limitations: Observed TCR beta diversity per million T cells fell roughly linearly with age, and a significant reduction was already apparent by age around 36. Estimates of total diversity based on one million sequenced T cells were regarded as lower bounds and as underestimates. Because the CMV infection status of the donors was unknown, age-related changes in expanded clonotypes may potentially have been confounded. Compared with the aged group, the long-lived group had more naive CD4+ T cells, fewer expanded clones and increased TCR diversity, suggesting age selection. Conclusive comparison of naive and antigen-experienced compartments was prevented by the profiling of bulk unsorted PBMCs. A strong correlation was found between observed TCR beta diversity and the percentage of naive T cells measured by flow cytometry.

Donors were 40 or so systemically healthy Caucasian individuals from Russia aged 6 to 90 years. Each donor gave about 9.8 milliliters of peripheral blood, drawn into EDTA-treated Vacutainer tubes. PBMCs were isolated by Ficoll-Paque density-gradient centrifugation, with at least 6 million obtained per sample. Trizol reagent was used to extract total RNA from PBMCs, with at least 5 micrograms per sample. For every donor, an aliquot of PBMCs went through flow cytometry to measure the percentages of naive CD45RAhigh/CD27high T cells. The library relied on 5' RACE. The data were produced on an Illumina HiSeq 2500. A second roughly 6 to 12 cycle PCR used a sample-barcoded 5' primer and a J-beta primer mix. A template-switch 5' adaptor carrying 12 random nucleotides introduced a unique molecular identifier onto each TCR beta cDNA molecule. Each sample yielded at least 2.5 million CDR3-containing paired-end reads. The Mint cDNA synthesis kit, primed by a TRBC-specific oligonucleotide, was used to synthesize first-strand cDNA from all RNA. After uracil-DNA glycosylase treatment, a first 18-cycle PCR used universal primers M1SS and BC2_uni_R on all cDNA. Per the source publication's procedure: Each sample was normalized by randomly selecting 1 million high-quality reads, each carrying a distinct molecular identifier. Reads sharing molecular identifiers were discarded rather than binned into consensus sequences. MiTCR, with a Q25 quality threshold and the strictest error-elimination algorithm, was used for CDR3 identification, clonotype clustering and error correction. Lower-bound total TCR beta diversity was estimated with a nonparametric unseen species model using Euler transformation. TCRdb applied fastp at Q25 and MiXCR to the public reads, then kept only in-frame beta chains. Rows are unified per CDR3 protein, each entry keeping the most common DNA and genes. In this record, the V and J calls reflect TCRdb's handling and not the investigators' own analysis. A total of some 920,000 distinct CDR3 sequences appear in this sample, 51% of them only once. The ten largest clones represent 20% to 25% of the sample.

Turning to this clonotype: Its antigen is not yet known. No base quality information exists; no much larger clone differs at one position.

CDR1 and CDR2, per the germline V gene (reference sequence), are MNHEY and SMNVEV. There are 16 amino acids in the CDR3, from cysteine to phenylalanine inclusive. The DNA shown is the 48-base CDR3, in frame from base 1. In this chain, TRBV27 is recombined with TRBJ2-7; TRBD2 aligns with 11 central bases. The better agreement between TRBJ2-5 and the DNA end casts doubt on the J call. This sequence was found in a woman aged 55-70 years in good health. The specimen sequenced was blood. The CDR3 is CASSPGTSGMGETQYF. The nucleotide sequence is TGTGCCAGCAGTCCCGGGACTAGCGGAATGGGCGAGACCCAGTACTTC.